The 9 T cell receptor beta chains listed next were all sequenced from one sample in a study of blood T cell repertoires in COVID-19. Method: immunoSEQ multiplex PCR; TCRdb's copy keeps in-frame clones and lacks some. Of 190,000 or so clones in the sample, about 87% are singletons; the top ten hold 0.88%. The sample consisted of peripheral blood. The receptors stem from a woman in her late teens or twenties who had recovered from COVID-19.

This clone appeared a single time. The chain joins TRBV5-1 to TRBJ2-1, with 14 bases lining up with TRBD2. CDR1 and CDR2 (germline): SGHRS, YFSETQ. The V segment lost 4 bases and the J segment 7 bases; nucleotides outside the gene matches: 7. The CDR3 totals 16 residues. DNA for the CDR3: TGCGCCAGCAGCCCGACTAGCGGGAGGGCCGGGAATGAGCAGTTCTTC. Translated, it gives CASSPTSGRAGNEQFF. The full variable domain, its missing parts supplied by reference TRBV5-1 and TRBJ2-1, is KAGVTQTPRYLIKTRGQQVTLSCSPISGHRSVSWYQQTPGQGLQFLFEYFSETQRNKGNFPGRFSGRQFSNSRSEMNVSTLELGDSALYLCASSPTSGRAGNEQFFGPGTRLTVL.

This clone was detected a few times. This chain joins TRBV4-1 and TRBJ1-3; the D is unclear. The V end was cut by 1 base, the J end by 3 bases, with 10 bases between. The CDR3 is made up of 15 amino acids. Germline CDR1 MGHRA, CDR2 YSYEKL. The CDR3 loop reads CASSQGPGIGNTIYF. In DNA form, the CDR3 reads TGCGCCAGCAGCCAAGGGCCGGGTATTGGAAACACCATATATTTT.

This chain joins TRBV7-2 and TRBJ1-1; D is uncertain. CDR3 size: 14 residues. CDR1 is SGHTA, CDR2 FQGNSA, per germline. V was shortened by 2 bases and J by 7 bases, with 14 bases between the two germline ends. CDR3 loop: CASSLWWEGGEAFF. In DNA form, the CDR3 reads TGTGCCAGCAGCTTATGGTGGGAGGGCGGTGAAGCTTTCTTT.

This clone was found a few times. The genes are TRBV6-5 and TRBJ2-1; 8 bases fit TRBD1. Trimming cost V 6 bases and J 5 bases; bases outside gene matches: 9. The germline V gene encodes CDR1 MNHEY and CDR2 SVGAGI. The CDR3 has 15 amino acids. The CDR3 DNA reads as TGTGCCAGCAGGCGGACAGGGAGCACCAACAATGAGCAGTTCTTC. The encoded protein is CASRRTGSTNNEQFF.

The chain joins TRBV5-1 to TRBJ1-1, with 8 bases that match TRBD1. J gave up 3 bases and V 1 base, and 2 bases lay outside the gene matches. CDR1 and CDR2 (germline): SGHRS, YFSETQ. The CDR3 is 14 amino acids. For the CDR3, the DNA is TGCGCCAGCAGCTTGCAGGGGGCATACACTGAAGCTTTCTTT. The encoded protein is CASSLQGAYTEAFF. The variable domain in full, with the rest retrieved from reference TRBV5-1 and TRBJ1-1, is KAGVTQTPRYLIKTRGQQVTLSCSPISGHRSVSWYQQTPGQGLQFLFEYFSETQRNKGNFPGRFSGRQFSNSRSEMNVSTLELGDSALYLCASSLQGAYTEAFFGQGTRLTVV.

The rearrangement joins TRBV5-6 to TRBJ2-2, with TRBD1 matching 9 bases. CDR1 is SGHDT and CDR2 is YYEEEE in the germline V gene. Trimming removed 3 bases from V and 5 bases from J; junction bases left unmatched: 5. CDR3 length: 15 amino acids. CDR3 sequence: CASSWNRGQTGELFF. The DNA for the CDR3 is TGTGCCAGCAGCTGGAACAGGGGGCAGACCGGGGAGCTGTTTTTT. Variable domain in full (rest from reference TRBV5-6 and TRBJ2-2): DAGVTQSPTHLIKTRGQQVTLRCSPKSGHDTVSWYQQALGQGPQFIFQYYEEEERQRGNFPDRFSGHQFPNYSSELNVNALLLGDSALYLCASSWNRGQTGELFFGEGSRLTVL.

The chain is built from TRBV9 and TRBJ2-1; 13 bases are a match to TRBD2. Germline V gene lookup returns CDR1 SGDLS and CDR2 YYNGEE. CDR3 length: 19 amino acids. V shed 4 bases and J 1 base; nucleotides not matched to a gene: 11. This chain's CDR3 is CASSSQLAGGPISYNEQFF. The DNA for the CDR3 is TGTGCCAGCAGCTCTCAACTAGCGGGGGGGCCGATTTCCTACAATGAGCAGTTCTTC.

CDR3 bases: TGCAGTGCTAGTCGGGAAAACGGGGAGCTGTTTTTT. Its protein is CSASRENGELFF. This chain connects TRBV20-1 to TRBJ2-2; the D gene is possibly TRBD2 (5 bases). CDR1 DFQATT and CDR2 SNEGSKA come from the germline V gene (reference sequence). This CDR3 has 12 residues. Trimming removed 3 bases from V and 7 bases from J, with 9 bases in between.

This chain links TRBV18 with TRBJ2-5, with TRBD1 matching over 9 bases. There are 15 residues in the CDR3. Trimming took 3 bases from V and 4 from J; bases not matched to a gene: 6. Germline CDR1 KGHSH, CDR2 LQKENI. The CDR3 loop is CASSPNRGLRETQYF. Here the CDR3 DNA reads TGTGCCAGCTCACCGAACAGGGGGCTACGAGAGACCCAGTACTTC. Filled out from reference TRBV18 and TRBJ2-5, the complete variable domain reads NAGVMQNPRHLVRRRGQEARLRCSPMKGHSHVYWYRQLPEEGLKFMVYLQKENIIDESGMPKERFSAEFPKEGPSILRIQQVVRGDSAAYFCASSPNRGLRETQYFGPGTRLLVL.